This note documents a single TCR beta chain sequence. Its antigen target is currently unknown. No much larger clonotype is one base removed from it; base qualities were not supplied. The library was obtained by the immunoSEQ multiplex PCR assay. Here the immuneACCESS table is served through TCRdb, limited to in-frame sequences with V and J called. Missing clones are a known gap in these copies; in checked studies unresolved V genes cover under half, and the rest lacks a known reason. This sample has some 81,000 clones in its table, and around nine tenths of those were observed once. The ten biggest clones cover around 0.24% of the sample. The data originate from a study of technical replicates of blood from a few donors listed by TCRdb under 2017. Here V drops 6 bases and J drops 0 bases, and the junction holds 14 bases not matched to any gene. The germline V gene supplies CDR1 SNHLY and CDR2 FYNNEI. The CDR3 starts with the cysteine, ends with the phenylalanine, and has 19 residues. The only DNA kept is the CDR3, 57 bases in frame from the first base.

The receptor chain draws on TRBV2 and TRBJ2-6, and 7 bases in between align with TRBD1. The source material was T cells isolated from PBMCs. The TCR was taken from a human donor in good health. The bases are TGTGCCAGCAGGTCGCCGGACAGGACCTCTTTCTCTGGGGCCAACGTCCTGACTTTC. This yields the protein CASRSPDRTSFSGANVLTF.